These 8 T cell receptor beta chains share one sample of origin, sequenced in a study of OX40 agonist ivuxolimab in advanced cancers. Here immunoSEQ multiplex PCR was the method, and the copy in TCRdb shows in-frame clones only, minus some. Of approximately 80,000 clones in the sample, 70% to 90% were seen once. Sample: CD4+ or CD8+ T cells sorted from blood, taken in a trial of the OX40 agonist ivuxolimab. Receptors were obtained from an adult with an advanced solid tumor such as melanoma, head and neck, liver or kidney cancer.

This clone was observed a single time. This chain uses TRBV20-1 with TRBJ2-7; D might be TRBD1 (6 bases). Germline V gene data show CDR1 as DFQATT and CDR2 as SNEGSKA (reference sequence). The germline V and J ends were trimmed by 6 bases and 4 bases, with 10 bases remaining between them. The CDR3 spans 11 residues. CDR3 loop: CSALDSYEQYF. CDR3 DNA sequence: TGCAGTGCCTTGGACAGTTACGAGCAGTACTTC.

V usage is TRBV25-1 and J usage is TRBJ1-4; the D gene is possibly TRBD1 (6 bases). In germline, CDR1 is MGHDK, CDR2 SYGVNS. V lost 5 bases, J lost 8 bases, and 9 bases lay in between. The CDR3 is 12 residues long. The CDR3 reads CASSWGREKLFF. The CDR3 coding sequence is TGTGCCAGCAGTTGGGGGCGGGAAAAACTGTTTTTT.

The V and J genes are TRBV11-1 and TRBJ2-3; 9 bases agree with TRBD2. This CDR3 has 15 amino acids. V lost 2 bases to trimming and J lost 8 bases; unmatched junction nucleotides: 8. Germline V gene lookup returns CDR1 SGHAT and CDR2 FQDESV (reference sequence). The CDR3: CASSLSQRGASTQYF. CDR3 sequence (DNA): TGTGCCAGCAGCTTATCCCAGCGGGGGGCCAGTACGCAGTATTTT.

The rearrangement links TRBV2 to TRBJ2-6; 10 bases are a match to TRBD1. The CDR3 sequence is 17 residues long. V dropped 6 bases and J dropped 2; count of bases not matched to a gene: 7. Germline V gene data show CDR1 as SNHLY and CDR2 as FYNNEI. The CDR3 coding sequence is TGTGCCAGCAGGCCTGGACAGGGGGAAGCTGGGGCCAACGTCCTGACTTTC. Amino acid sequence: CASRPGQGEAGANVLTF.

CDR3 sequence: CASSTRGQGDWSPLHF. The CDR3 region has the DNA TGTGCCAGCAGCACAAGGGGGCAGGGTGATTGGTCACCCCTCCACTTT. V is TRBV7-2 and J is TRBJ1-6; 7 bases map to TRBD1. Germline V CDR1 and CDR2: SGHTA, FQGNSA. V lost 5 bases and J lost 10; bases outside the gene matches: 14. There are 16 residues in the CDR3.

The chain carries TRBV10-3 and TRBJ2-1, with a weak D call TRBD1 (5 bases). CDR3 length: 16 residues. V dropped 1 base and J dropped 5 bases, with 15 bases sitting between them. CDR1 is ENHRY and CDR2 is SYGVKD in the germline V gene. The chain's CDR3 is CAISEFWGVGDNEQFF. CDR3 DNA: TGTGCCATCAGTGAGTTTTGGGGCGTTGGAGACAATGAGCAGTTCTTC.

The rearrangement uses TRBV5-1 and TRBJ2-2; 9 bases align to TRBD1. Germline lookup yields CDR1 SGHRS and CDR2 YFSETQ. The CDR3 runs 17 residues. The V segment lost 4 bases and the J segment 3 bases; nucleotides outside the gene matches: 10. CDR3 sequence (DNA): TGCGCCAGCAGCCGGACCGGACAGGGGATTGACACCGGGGAGCTGTTTTTT. Encoded protein: CASSRTGQGIDTGELFF.

The rearrangement uses TRBV5-4 and TRBJ2-5; D gene unclear. Germline V gene data show CDR1 as SGHNT and CDR2 as YYREEE (reference sequence). V was clipped by 2 bases and J by 0 bases, with 5 bases between them. The CDR3 covers 13 residues. The CDR3 DNA is TGTGCCAGCAGCTTTGGCAACCAAGAGACCCAGTACTTC. Its protein is CASSFGNQETQYF.